This TCR beta chain is drawn from a study of Tregs in tolerant kidney transplant recipients. Notes on the study in general: The most relevant donor-specific Treg TCRbeta repertoire apparently came from expansion with activated donor B cells. Validation in larger populations is needed because few patients were studied. For some patients, primers changed over time, blocking nucleotide-level comparison. This study did not directly address biological reproducibility.

Points on this clone: The antigen remains unidentified.

Germline CDR1 is MGHRA and CDR2 is YSYEKL. Germline trimming cut 0 bases from V and 6 bases from J; bases unmatched to any gene: 7. The CDR3 has 16 residues. Repertoires were generated with immunoSEQ multiplex PCR, while TCRdb's copy carries only in-frame clones and drops some. The table has around 75,000 clones, roughly nine tenths seen once; the top ten hold approximately 0.4%. Sequenced here: CD4+ T cells from blood, sampled before the transplant. The chain is built from TRBV4-1 and TRBJ1-5, with 8 bases identical to TRBD1. This clonotype was obtained from a human donor who received a combined kidney and bone marrow transplant. The chain's CDR3 is CASSQDSDRVGQPQHF. CDR3 nucleotide sequence: TGCGCCAGCAGCCAAGATTCGGACAGGGTCGGTCAGCCCCAGCATTTT.